This T cell receptor (beta chain) was profiled in a study of long-term antiretroviral therapy in people with HIV. The samples comprised roughly 0.95-10 million cryopreserved PBMC ahead of DNA extraction. Notes on the study in general: With ART, diversity went up but was still lower than in transplant donor controls. Collection of the blood took place between about 2004 and 2018. The ART regimens in use then may have been less effective than current ones. Documentation of ART adherence, viral resistance or therapy changes was absent.

A word on this clone: Its antigen is undetermined.

The CDR3 has 13 residues. Germline values: CDR1 SGHRS, CDR2 YFSETQ. J lost 5 bases, V lost 6 bases, and 6 bases had no gene match. immunoSEQ v3.0 was run at survey level. Repertoires were generated with immunoSEQ multiplex PCR, while TCRdb's copy carries only in-frame clones and drops some. Of 16,000 or so clones listed, more than 60% were seen once; the top ten hold 20% to 25%. Sample: unsorted PBMCs, taken 2.1 years after starting antiretroviral therapy. The chain has TRBV5-1 and TRBJ2-3; 7 bases map to TRBD2. The receptor was derived from a man aged 35-49 years with HIV. The CDR3 here is CASNGGNGDTQYF. Written as DNA, the CDR3 is TGCGCCAGCAACGGGGGGAATGGAGATACGCAGTATTTT.